Here is one TCR beta chain with its context. Its antigen is not identified. With cryopreserved PBMCs as the source, around 2 micrograms of genomic DNA went to TCR beta libraries. Investigators sought sequencing depths of between 1 in 200,000 and 1 in 1 million T cells. The protocol was immunoSEQ multiplex PCR, while the TCRdb copy is restricted to in-frame clones and leaves out a portion. The data show approximately 100,000 clones, almost 80% seen once. This sample is drawn from a study of cytotoxic CD8 clonotypes in ibrutinib-treated CLL. Study at large: Timing of response sample collection was a median around 12 months after treatment start, with a range of 6 to 36.

Trimming pared 3 bases from V and 5 bases from J, leaving 8 bases between. The germline CDR1 and CDR2 sequences are GTSNPN and SVGIG (reference sequence). The CDR3 has 11 residues. Findings and caveats of the study: The clonality went up when patients responded to ibrutinib and dropped back toward baseline at progression.

The TCR originated in a human donor with chronic lymphocytic leukemia. Here the sequenced sample was PBMCs, taken after 12 months of ibrutinib treatment. The chain links TRBV30 to TRBJ2-7; no clear D gene. The CDR3 protein is CAWSARHEQYF. The DNA of the CDR3 is TGTGCCTGGAGCGCGCGACACGAGCAGTACTTC.